This T cell receptor beta chain was identified in a study of blood T cell repertoires in COVID-19. The wider study: Sites in the United States, Italy and Spain provided acute and convalescent COVID-19 samples.

Looked up from germline, CDR1 is SQVTM and CDR2 is ANQGSEA. This CDR3 comprises 12 residues. Produced via immunoSEQ multiplex PCR; TCRdb's table is partial and in-frame only. The table records tens of thousands of clones, 70% to 90% of them present only once. The V and J genes are TRBV29-1 and TRBJ2-1, with D possibly being TRBD1 (6 bases). Sequencing was done on a sample of peripheral blood. The clonotype was recovered from an elderly woman with active or convalescent COVID-19. CDR3 amino acids: CSVAGDYNEQFF. In DNA, the CDR3 is TGCAGTGTGGCAGGGGACTACAATGAGCAGTTCTTC.